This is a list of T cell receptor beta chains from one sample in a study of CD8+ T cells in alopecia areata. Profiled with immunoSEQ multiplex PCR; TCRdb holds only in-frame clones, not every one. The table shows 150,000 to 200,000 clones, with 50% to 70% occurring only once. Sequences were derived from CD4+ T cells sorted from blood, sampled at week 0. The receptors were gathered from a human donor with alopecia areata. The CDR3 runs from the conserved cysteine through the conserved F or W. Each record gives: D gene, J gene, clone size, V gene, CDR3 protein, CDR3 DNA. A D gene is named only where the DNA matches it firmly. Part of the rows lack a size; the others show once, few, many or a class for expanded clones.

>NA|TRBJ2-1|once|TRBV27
CATSSSYNEQFF
TGTGCCACCTCAAGCTCCTACAATGAGCAGTTCTTC
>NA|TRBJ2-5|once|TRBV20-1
CSADHPETQYF
TGCAGTGCCGATCATCCGGAGACCCAGTACTTC
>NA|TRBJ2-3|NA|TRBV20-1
CSATATDTQYF
TGCAGTGCAACGGCCACAGATACGCAGTATTTT
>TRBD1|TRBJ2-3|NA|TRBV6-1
CASLLGTGITDTQYF
TGTGCCAGCCTATTGGGGACAGGGATCACAGATACGCAGTATTTT
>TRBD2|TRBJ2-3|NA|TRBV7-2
CASSPDAAGASTDTQYF
TGTGCCAGCAGCCCGGACGCAGCGGGGGCCAGCACAGATACGCAGTATTTT
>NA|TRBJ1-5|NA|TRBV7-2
CASSSVRRSNQPQHF
TGTGCCAGCAGCTCCGTAAGACGTAGCAATCAGCCCCAGCATTTT
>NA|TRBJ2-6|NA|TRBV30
CAWSVGGSGANVLTF
TGTGCCTGGAGTGTAGGGGGGTCTGGGGCCAACGTCCTGACTTTC
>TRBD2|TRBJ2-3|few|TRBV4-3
CASSQEMGGGATDTQYF
TGCGCCAGCAGCCAAGAAATGGGCGGGGGGGCCACAGATACGCAGTATTTT
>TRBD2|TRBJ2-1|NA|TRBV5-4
CASSLSGTSSSEQFF
TGTGCCAGCAGCTTGTCGGGGACTAGCTCATCTGAGCAGTTCTTC
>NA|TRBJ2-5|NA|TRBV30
CAWATGTGEETQYF
TGTGCCTGGGCGACAGGGACGGGAGAAGAGACCCAGTACTTC
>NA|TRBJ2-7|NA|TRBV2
CASSTTGQYF
TGTGCCTCCAGCACCACCGGGCAGTACTTC
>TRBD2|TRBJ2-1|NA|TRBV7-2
CASSYVTSGGNEQFF
TGTGCCAGCAGCTACGTGACTAGCGGGGGGAATGAGCAGTTCTTC
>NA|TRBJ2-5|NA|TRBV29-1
CSVEVGPRAQYF
TGCAGCGTTGAAGTGGGGCCCCGGGCCCAGTACTTC
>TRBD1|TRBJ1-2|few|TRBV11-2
CASSLEGASGYTF
TGTGCCAGCAGTTTAGAGGGGGCAAGTGGCTACACCTTC
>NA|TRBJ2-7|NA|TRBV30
CAWSEPWDNEQYF
TGTGCCTGGAGTGAACCTTGGGACAACGAGCAGTACTTC
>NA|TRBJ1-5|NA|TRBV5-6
CASTQGDQPQHF
TGTGCCAGCACCCAAGGGGATCAGCCCCAGCATTTT
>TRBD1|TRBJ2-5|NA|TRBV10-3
CASGQGETQYF
TGTGCATCAGGACAGGGAGAGACCCAGTACTTC
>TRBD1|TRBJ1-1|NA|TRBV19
CASTRARTGGTMNTEAFF
TGTGCCAGTACTAGGGCCCGGACAGGGGGCACCATGAACACTGAAGCTTTCTTT
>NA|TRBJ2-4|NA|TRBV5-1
CASSFREAKNIQYF
TGCGCCAGCAGCTTCCGGGAGGCCAAAAACATTCAGTACTTC
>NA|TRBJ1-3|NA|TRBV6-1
CASSASGLGNTIYF
TGTGCCAGCAGTGCAAGTGGTTTGGGAAACACCATATATTTT
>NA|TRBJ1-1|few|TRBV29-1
CSVRRTENTEAFF
TGCAGCGTCCGCCGGACAGAGAACACTGAAGCTTTCTTT
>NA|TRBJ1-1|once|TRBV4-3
CASSAVGDIRGTEAFF
TGCGCCAGCAGCGCGGTGGGGGATATTCGTGGCACTGAAGCTTTCTTT
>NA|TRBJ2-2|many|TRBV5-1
CASSFVQGTGELFF
TGCGCCAGCAGCTTTGTACAGGGAACCGGGGAGCTGTTTTTT
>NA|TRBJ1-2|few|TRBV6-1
CASSEVGNYGYTF
TGTGCCAGCAGTGAAGTCGGGAACTATGGCTACACCTTC
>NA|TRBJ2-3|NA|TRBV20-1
CSASPTDTQYF
TGCAGTGCTAGTCCGACAGATACGCAGTATTTT
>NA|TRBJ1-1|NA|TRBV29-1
CSVVWVSEAFF
TGCAGCGTTGTCTGGGTATCTGAAGCTTTCTTT
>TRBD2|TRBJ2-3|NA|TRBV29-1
CSTGTTTDTQYF
TGCAGCACCGGGACTACCACAGATACGCAGTATTTT
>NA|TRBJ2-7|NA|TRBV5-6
CASSFRGAGGYEQYF
TGTGCCAGCAGCTTTCGTGGTGCAGGGGGGTACGAGCAGTACTTC
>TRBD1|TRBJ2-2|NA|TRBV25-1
CASSIQGANGELFF
TGTGCCAGCAGTATTCAGGGGGCGAACGGGGAGCTGTTTTTT
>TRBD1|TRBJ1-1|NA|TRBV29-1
CSVAGVGGAGSTEAFF
TGCAGCGTTGCGGGGGTAGGGGGCGCAGGTAGCACTGAAGCTTTCTTT
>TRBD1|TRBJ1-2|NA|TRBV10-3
CAISGDSYGYTF
TGTGCCATCAGTGGGGACAGTTATGGCTACACCTTC
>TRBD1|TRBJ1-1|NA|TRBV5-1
CASSEQTGTTEAFF
TGCGCCAGCAGCGAACAGACAGGGACGACTGAAGCTTTCTTT
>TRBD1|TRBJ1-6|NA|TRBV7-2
CASRGQGERGSPLHF
TGTGCCAGCAGAGGACAGGGCGAGCGGGGGTCACCCCTCCACTTT
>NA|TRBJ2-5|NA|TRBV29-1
CSVGQIQETQYF
TGCAGCGTGGGTCAGATTCAAGAGACCCAGTACTTC
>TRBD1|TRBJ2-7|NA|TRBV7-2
CVTPGQGAEQYF
TGTGTGACACCGGGACAGGGAGCCGAGCAGTACTTC
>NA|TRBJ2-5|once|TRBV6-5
CASSPPTSPLAQYF
TGTGCCAGCAGTCCCCCAACTAGCCCCTTGGCCCAGTACTTC
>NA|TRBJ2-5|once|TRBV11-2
CASSLDRGYLDF
TGTGCCAGCAGCTTAGATCGTGGGTATTTGGACTTC
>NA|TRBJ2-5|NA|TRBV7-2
CASSLNSGETQYF
TGTGCCAGCAGCTTAAATAGCGGAGAGACCCAGTACTTC
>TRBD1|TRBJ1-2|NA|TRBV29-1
CSVVPKLTGIIYGYTF
TGCAGCGTCGTTCCGAAATTGACAGGGATAATCTATGGCTACACCTTC
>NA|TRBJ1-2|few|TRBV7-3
CASSGRIRGVDGYTF
TGTGCCAGCAGCGGTCGCATCAGGGGTGTCGATGGCTACACCTTC
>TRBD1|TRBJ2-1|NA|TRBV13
CASSPRDRVRNEQFF
TGTGCCAGCAGCCCACGGGACAGGGTAAGGAATGAGCAGTTCTTC
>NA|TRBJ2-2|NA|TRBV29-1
CSVGGPGANTGELFF
TGCAGCGTCGGCGGGCCAGGGGCGAACACCGGGGAGCTGTTTTTT
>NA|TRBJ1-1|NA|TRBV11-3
CASSLGRMNTEAFF
TGTGCCAGCAGCTTGGGACGGATGAACACTGAAGCTTTCTTT
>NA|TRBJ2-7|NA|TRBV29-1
CSVEEGGFSEQYF
TGCAGCGTTGAAGAAGGGGGGTTCAGCGAGCAGTACTTC
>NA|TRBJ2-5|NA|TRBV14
CASSQELGETQYF
TGTGCCAGCAGCCAAGAGCTGGGAGAGACCCAGTACTTC
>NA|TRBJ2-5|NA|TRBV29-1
CSVALKQVSHQYF
TGCAGCGTTGCCCTGAAACAGGTCTCCCACCAGTACTTC
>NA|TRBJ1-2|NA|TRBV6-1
CASPPGPNYGYTF
TGTGCCAGCCCCCCCGGGCCAAACTATGGCTACACCTTC
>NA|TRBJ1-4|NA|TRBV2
CASSEQGLGGEKLFF
TGTGCCAGCAGTGAACAGGGACTTGGGGGTGAAAAACTGTTTTTT
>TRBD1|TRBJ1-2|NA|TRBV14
CASSMTGGPSDGYTF
TGTGCCAGCAGCATGACAGGGGGCCCCTCGGATGGCTACACCTTC
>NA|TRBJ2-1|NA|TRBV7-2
CASRRTGPMEQFF
TGTGCCAGCAGACGTACAGGACCCATGGAGCAGTTCTTC
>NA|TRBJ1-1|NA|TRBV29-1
CSAQTQQNTEAFF
TGCAGCGCACAAACCCAGCAGAACACTGAAGCTTTCTTT
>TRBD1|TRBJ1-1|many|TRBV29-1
CSAMTGSGDTEAFF
TGCAGCGCAATGACAGGGTCCGGCGACACTGAAGCTTTCTTT
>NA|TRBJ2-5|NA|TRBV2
CASRLTIAQTQETQYF
TGTGCCAGTAGATTGACCATAGCCCAAACCCAAGAGACCCAGTACTTC